Following are 18 T cell receptor beta chains from one sample sequenced in a study of OX40 agonist ivuxolimab in advanced cancers. The library was prepared using the immunoSEQ multiplex PCR assay. TCRdb took over this immuneACCESS table, retaining in-frame rearrangements with V and J assigned. Such tables are incomplete; in checked studies, under half of the missing clones stem from an unresolved V gene, and the remainder is unexplained. Counted in this sample were more than 75,000 clones; roughly four fifths of them appeared once. Jointly, the top ten make up around 5.8% of the sample. This sample comprised CD4+ or CD8+ T cells sorted from blood, obtained in a trial of the OX40 agonist ivuxolimab. These receptors came from an adult with an advanced solid tumor such as melanoma, head and neck, liver or kidney cancer.

This rearrangement joins TRBV27 to TRBJ2-7; tentatively, D is TRBD2 (6 bases). The germline V and J ends were trimmed by 7 bases and 5 bases, with 15 bases remaining between them. CDR3 length: 13 amino acids. Per the germline V gene, CDR1 is MNHEY and CDR2 is SMNVEV (reference sequence). The CDR3 loop is CASTRAGRNEQYF. Here the CDR3 DNA reads TGTGCCAGCACCCGGGCAGGGAGGAACGAGCAGTACTTC.

This CDR3 reads CAWTFSGGASDTQYF. The CDR3 DNA reads TGTGCCTGGACTTTTAGCGGGGGGGCTTCAGATACGCAGTATTTT. The rearrangement uses TRBV30 and TRBJ2-3; TRBD2 agrees at 11 bases. The CDR3 loop spans 15 amino acids. CDR1 and CDR2 (germline): GTSNPN, SVGIG (reference sequence). J lost 4 bases, V lost 4 bases, and 7 bases had no gene match.

This clone showed up just a few times. The CDR3: CASSWALNTEAFF. The CDR3 coding sequence is TGTGCTTCCTCTTGGGCACTGAACACTGAAGCTTTCTTT. The chain uses TRBV19 and TRBJ1-1; D gene ambiguous. The CDR3 runs 13 residues. Germline values: CDR1 LNHDA, CDR2 SQIVND (reference sequence).

The chain carries TRBV30 and TRBJ2-7; maybe TRBD1 (5 bases). The CDR3 has 13 residues. Trimming stripped 4 bases from V and 5 bases from J, with 15 bases between. Germline CDR1 GTSNPN, CDR2 SVGIG (reference sequence). CDR3 in amino acids: CAWTRQSSDEQYF. In nucleotides, the CDR3 is TGTGCCTGGACCAGACAGAGTTCTGACGAGCAGTACTTC.

V and J are TRBV5-4 and TRBJ1-1; the D is unclear. This CDR3 is 13 amino acids long. Germline V CDR1 and CDR2: SGHNT, YYREEE (reference sequence). V shed 5 bases and J shed 4 bases, with 12 bases lying between them. CDR3 region: CASRLGPGTEAFF. The CDR3, as DNA: TGTGCCAGCAGGCTAGGCCCGGGCACTGAAGCTTTCTTT. Filled out from reference TRBV5-4 and TRBJ1-1, the complete variable domain reads ETGVTQSPTHLIKTRGQQVTLRCSSQSGHNTVSWYQQALGQGPQFIFQYYREEENGRGNFPPRFSGLQFPNYSSELNVNALELDDSALYLCASRLGPGTEAFFGQGTRLTVV.

This clone was detected a few times. The chain uses TRBV19 and TRBJ1-5; D might be TRBD1 (5 bases). The CDR3 contains 13 residues. V shed 6 bases and J shed 5 bases, with 11 bases lying between them. Germline CDR1 LNHDA, CDR2 SQIVND (reference sequence). The CDR3 nucleotides are TGTGCCAGTAGACGGGACGCAGATCAGCCCCAGCATTTT. It codes for CASRRDADQPQHF.

The chain combines TRBV7-2 with TRBJ1-6; D perhaps matches TRBD1 (5 bases). The CDR3 consists of 16 residues. CDR1 SGHTA and CDR2 FQGNSA come from the germline V gene. Deletions cut 5 bases from V and 6 bases from J, with 17 bases between. CDR3 in amino acids: CASSGYMGDLNSPLHF. In nucleotides, the CDR3 is TGTGCCAGCAGCGGATACATGGGGGACCTTAATTCACCCCTCCACTTT.

V is TRBV6-6 and J is TRBJ1-1; 11 bases map to TRBD1. The V gene end was trimmed by 1 base and the J gene end by 7 bases; junction bases not matched to a gene: 5. The CDR3 has 15 residues. CDR1 is MNHNY and CDR2 is SVGAGI in the germline V gene (reference sequence). The CDR3 sequence: CASSYLGQGVGEAFF. The CDR3 DNA sequence: TGTGCCAGCAGTTACTTGGGACAGGGGGTGGGTGAAGCTTTCTTT.

The chain is built from TRBV5-8 and TRBJ1-1; 7 bases map to TRBD1. CDR3 length equals 15 residues. Looked up from germline, CDR1 is SGHTS and CDR2 is YDEGEE. V gave up 0 bases and J gave up 2 bases; unmatched junction bases: 4. CDR3 amino acids: CASSLGYRGNTEAFF. The DNA of the CDR3 is TGTGCCAGCAGCTTGGGATACAGGGGAAACACTGAAGCTTTCTTT.

The V and J genes are TRBV30 and TRBJ1-4; D is ambiguous. The CDR3 sequence is 14 residues long. Trimming removed 5 bases from V and 5 bases from J, with 15 bases in between. Germline V gives CDR1 GTSNPN, CDR2 SVGIG (reference sequence). The CDR3, as DNA: TGTGCCTGGCGGCCCCCCGTCCCCAATGAAAAACTGTTTTTT. Encoded protein: CAWRPPVPNEKLFF.

This clone was picked up a small number of times. Here the CDR3 DNA reads TGTGCCAGTAGTATAGCGACAGAGAATCAGCCCCAGCATTTT. It encodes CASSIATENQPQHF. J is TRBJ1-5 and V is TRBV19, with a tentative D call TRBD1 (5 bases). Germline lookup yields CDR1 LNHDA and CDR2 SQIVND (reference sequence). The CDR3 extends over 14 amino acids. V was trimmed by 1 base and J by 4 bases, leaving 8 bases between them.

Here the CDR3 DNA reads TGTGCCAGTACCCCGCTCGGGGACAGGGCCCAAGGCTACACCTTC. It is translated as CASTPLGDRAQGYTF. The V call is TRBV19, the J call TRBJ1-2; TRBD1 matches at 9 bases. Per germline, CDR1 LNHDA and CDR2 SQIVND (reference sequence). The trim removed 7 bases at V and 8 bases at J, leaving 14 bases unmatched. The CDR3 has 15 residues.

This sequence joins TRBV5-4 and TRBJ1-2; TRBD1 matches 7 bases. Looked up from germline, CDR1 is SGHNT and CDR2 is YYREEE (reference sequence). This CDR3 contains 14 residues. V trimming: 4 bases; J trimming: 0 bases; junction bases outside the gene matches: 3. In nucleotides, the CDR3 is TGTGCCAGCAGCATCGGGACAGCTAACTATGGCTACACCTTC. Translation gives CASSIGTANYGYTF.

For the CDR3, the DNA is TGTGCCAGCAGTTCCACAGGGGTCTATGGCTACACCTTC. Translating it yields CASSSTGVYGYTF. The rearrangement uses TRBV6-5 and TRBJ1-2, with 7 positions matching TRBD1. Unmatched junction bases numbered 3, after V lost 4 bases and J lost 4 bases. Germline lookup yields CDR1 MNHEY and CDR2 SVGAGI. This CDR3 has 13 residues.

V is TRBV7-9 and J is TRBJ1-3, with D possibly TRBD1 on 5 matching bases. The ends were cut back, 1 base at V and 3 bases at J, with 10 bases in the middle. Germline CDR1 is SEHNR and CDR2 is FQNEAQ (reference sequence). CDR3 length equals 15 residues. CDR3 nucleotides: TGTGCCAGCAGCTTAGGGGGAACAGGTGGAAACACCATATATTTT. The encoded protein is CASSLGGTGGNTIYF.

This clone was counted a few times. This sequence joins TRBV7-9 and TRBJ1-4; 7 bases are shared with TRBD1. J lost 7 bases, V lost 5 bases, and 7 bases had no gene match. Per germline, CDR1 SEHNR and CDR2 FQNEAQ (reference sequence). The CDR3 is 14 residues long. This chain's CDR3 is CASSLGTEGEKLFF. Here the CDR3 DNA reads TGTGCCAGCAGCCTCGGGACAGAGGGTGAAAAACTGTTTTTT.

The chain employs TRBV5-8 and TRBJ1-2; D is possibly TRBD1 (6 bases). Between the trimmed V and J ends, which lost 2 bases and 0 bases, there was a span of 8 bases. Germline values: CDR1 SGHTS, CDR2 YDEGEE. The CDR3 has 14 residues. This CDR3 is CASSFGGANYGYTF. The DNA of the CDR3 is TGTGCCAGCAGCTTTGGGGGCGCTAACTATGGCTACACCTTC.

The chain joins TRBV19 to TRBJ1-6; no firm D call. Germline CDR1 and CDR2: LNHDA and SQIVND (reference sequence). This CDR3 is 14 amino acids long. Trimming pared 3 bases from V and 6 bases from J, leaving 9 bases between. The CDR3 DNA reads as TGTGCCAGTAGTATGTTCGGGAGTAATTCACCCCTCCACTTT. Encoded protein: CASSMFGSNSPLHF.